A selection of T cell receptor beta chains follows, all from one sample in a study of cytomegalovirus exposure and HLA in healthy donors. The data were produced by immunoSEQ multiplex PCR, yet TCRdb's version contains in-frame clones alone and is incomplete. This table has under 150,000 clones, about 80% appearing once. Source material: PBMCs. The receptors were sampled from a boy aged 2 to 9 in good health and CMV-seronegative. Each CDR3 is given with its conserved first and last residue. D genes are given only for firm matches. Some rows have no size entry. The others give once, few or many, or a class for an expanded clone.

TRBV30	-	-	TRBJ1-2	TGTGCCTGGAGTCACCCAACTCCCCGAGCTTATGGCTACACCTTC	CAWSHPTPRAYGYTF
TRBV30	-	-	TRBJ1-6	TGTGCCTGGAGTGCCCTGCGAGAATCACCCCTCCACTTT	CAWSALRESPLHF
TRBV10-3	TRBD1	-	TRBJ1-2	TGTGCCACCGGTAAAGGAGGGGACAGGGGCCCTGACTATGGCTACACCTTC	CATGKGGDRGPDYGYTF
TRBV19	TRBD1	-	TRBJ2-1	TGTGCCAGTAGTCCTAGGACAGGGAACTACAATGAGCAGTTCTTC	CASSPRTGNYNEQFF
TRBV6-6	-	-	TRBJ2-6	TGTGCCAGCAAATCCCAGTTCCCTGGGGCCAACGTCCTGACTTTC	CASKSQFPGANVLTF
TRBV4-1	TRBD1	once	TRBJ2-6	TGCGCCAGCAGCCAAGCCCCGGACAGGAGCTCTGGGGCCAACGTCCTGACTTTC	CASSQAPDRSSGANVLTF
TRBV6-4	TRBD2	-	TRBJ2-1	TGTGCCAGCAGCCCCGGGGGGGCCCCCGATGAGCAGTTCTTC	CASSPGGAPDEQFF
TRBV30	TRBD1	-	TRBJ2-7	TGTGCCTGGAGGGGGACAGGGAGCAGGCTAGGCTACGAGCAGTACTTC	CAWRGTGSRLGYEQYF
TRBV4-2	-	-	TRBJ2-7	TGTGCCAGCAGCCAAGGGTGGACAGAGCGGACCTACGAGCAGTACTTC	CASSQGWTERTYEQYF
TRBV6-1	TRBD1	-	TRBJ1-1	TGTGCCAGCAGTGATACCATCGGGACAGGGGGGACTGAAGCTTTCTTT	CASSDTIGTGGTEAFF
TRBV5-1	TRBD1	-	TRBJ1-2	TGCGCCAGCAGCTCTGCCCCGTTCCCGGGACAGGAGGGCTATGGCTACACCTTC	CASSSAPFPGQEGYGYTF
TRBV7-9	-	-	TRBJ1-3	TGTGCCAGCAGCATAGACAATCCCGGAAACACCATATATTTT	CASSIDNPGNTIYF
TRBV5-4	-	-	TRBJ1-2	TGTGCCAGCAGCTTCGGGCCAACCCCGACGGGGAATGGCTACACCTTC	CASSFGPTPTGNGYTF
TRBV7-9	TRBD1	once	TRBJ2-7	TGTGCCAGCAGTCCTTACGACAGGGTTTACGAGCAGTACTTC	CASSPYDRVYEQYF
TRBV7-2	-	-	TRBJ1-1	TGTGCCAGCAGCCGTATTGAAGAGGGGGACACTGAAGCTTTCTTT	CASSRIEEGDTEAFF
TRBV4-1	TRBD1	-	TRBJ2-2	TGCGCCAGCAGCCATCCCGGGACAGGGGGCGTACCCGTTAACACCGGGGAGCTGTTTTTT	CASSHPGTGGVPVNTGELFF
TRBV6-4	TRBD2	few	TRBJ2-3	TGTGCCAGCAGTGACTCGGCGGGGGGGCCAGATACGCAGTATTTT	CASSDSAGGPDTQYF
TRBV4-2	-	-	TRBJ1-2	TGTGCCAGCATGCCAGAGGATTCCCCTAACTATGGCTACACCTTC	CASMPEDSPNYGYTF
TRBV6-1	-	-	TRBJ1-5	TGTGCCACCGGCCTTGGCGGACTCCTAAGAGATTTT	CATGLGGLLRDF
TRBV28	-	-	TRBJ1-2	TGTGCCAGCGATGAGGGCAGGCCTCTAGGATATGGCTACACCTTC	CASDEGRPLGYGYTF
TRBV11-2	-	-	TRBJ2-1	TGTGCCACCAGGGCAGTTCTGTACAATGAGCAGTTCTTC	CATRAVLYNEQFF
TRBV7-3	-	few	TRBJ1-2	TGTGCCAGCAGCCCAAGGCCGGGTCCCATCCTCTATGGCTACACCTTC	CASSPRPGPILYGYTF
TRBV6-4	TRBD1	-	TRBJ1-6	TGTGCCAGCAGTGAGACAGGGGGTAATTCACCCCTCCACTTT	CASSETGGNSPLHF
TRBV27	TRBD1	-	TRBJ1-2	TGTGCCAGCAGCTGGAGAGGGACAGGAGGAGGCTACACCTTC	CASSWRGTGGGYTF
TRBV11-2	-	few	TRBJ1-1	TGTGCCACCACGACAAACCCCTTGGTGAACACTGAAGCTTTCTTT	CATTTNPLVNTEAFF
TRBV10-3	-	-	TRBJ2-7	TGTGCCATCAGTGAGAACGGGGAATCCTACGAGCAGTACTTC	CAISENGESYEQYF
TRBV4-1	-	-	TRBJ2-2	TGCGCCAGCAGCCGTATACGGGACGGGGAGCTGTTTTTT	CASSRIRDGELFF
TRBV9	-	few	TRBJ1-2	TGTGCCAGCAGCGTAGGCGTCACCGACTATGGCTACACCTTC	CASSVGVTDYGYTF
TRBV7-9	-	-	TRBJ1-2	TGTGCCAGCAGCTTTACCTTCGGGACAACCACTAACTATGGCTACACCTTC	CASSFTFGTTTNYGYTF
TRBV15	-	-	TRBJ2-6	TGTGCCACCAGCAGCTTGGGGGCAGGGTCGAGCTCTGGGGCCAACGTCCTGACTTTC	CATSSLGAGSSSGANVLTF
TRBV30	-	-	TRBJ2-2	TGTGCCTGGAGTGTTGATCACAGCACCGGGGAGCTGTTTTTT	CAWSVDHSTGELFF